This entry describes one T cell receptor (beta chain). The sample originates from a study of immune evolution from preneoplasia to lung adenocarcinoma. The CDR3 is 15 amino acids. Germline V gives CDR1 PRHDT, CDR2 FYEKMQ (reference sequence). The V and J ends lost 0 bases and 3 bases, in that order; junction bases with no gene match: 5. Between about 2014 and 2018, patients underwent resection in Japan or China. Nucleic acids came from premalignant or tumor cells enriched by macro-dissection. The method was immunoSEQ multiplex PCR; TCRdb's version includes in-frame clones alone and lacks a portion of them. The sample records roughly 40,000 clones, around 74% being singletons.

Material: FFPE invasive lung adenocarcinoma tissue. The chain employs TRBV13 and TRBJ2-7; 7 bases line up with TRBD2. The receptor comes from a person aged 55 to 75 with lung adenocarcinoma. The CDR3 DNA sequence: TGTGCCAGCAGCTTAGGTAGCGAGCGGGGCTACGAGCAGTACTTC. Amino acid sequence: CASSLGSERGYEQYF.